One sample yielded the 9 T cell receptor beta chains listed below, sequenced in a study of CD4 T cells in relation to SARS-CoV-2 and coronaviruses. The antigens these receptors bind are not known. Profiled with immunoSEQ multiplex PCR; TCRdb holds only in-frame clones, not every one. The data show more than 35,000 clones, over 70% seen once. Sequenced input: memory CD4+ T cells from PBMCs, cultured in vitro. Receptors originate from an adult with COVID-19.

The gene calls are TRBV12-3 or TRBV12-4 and TRBJ2-7, with D unresolved. CDR3 length equals 12 residues. The V end was cut by 7 bases, the J end by 2 bases, with 9 bases between. The CDR3 coding sequence is TGTGCCAGCACCGGCGACACCTACGAGCAGTACTTC. It is translated as CASTGDTYEQYF.

The chain is built from TRBV29-1 and TRBJ2-1; 8 bases match TRBD2. The ends lost 4 bases at V and 15 bases at J; junction bases unmatched: 17. Germline-derived CDR1 and CDR2 are SQVTM and ANQGSEA. This CDR3 spans 14 amino acids. CDR3 nucleotide sequence: TGCAGCGTTGTGTGGCCCAAAACAGCGGGAGTGAGGTTCTTC. Amino acids: CSVVWPKTAGVRFF.

This chain uses TRBV24-1 with TRBJ2-3, with TRBD2 identical over 8 bases. After removal of 9 bases from V and 0 bases from J, the junction contained 4 bases not matched to a gene. Germline V lookup: CDR1 KGHDR, CDR2 SFDVKD. The CDR3 covers 14 residues. The CDR3 region has the DNA TGTGCCACCGGGACTAGAACTAGCACAGATACGCAGTATTTT. Translated, it gives CATGTRTSTDTQYF.

J is TRBJ2-4 and V is TRBV28, with D perhaps TRBD2 (5 bases). Per the germline V gene, CDR1 is MDHEN and CDR2 is SYDVKM. The CDR3 totals 13 residues. Trimming shortened V by 6 bases and J by 8 bases, and 14 bases separated the two germline ends. The CDR3 region is CASRQPGVDIQYF. CDR3 nucleotide sequence: TGTGCCAGCAGACAACCCGGGGTGGACATTCAGTACTTC.

This chain joins TRBV28 and TRBJ1-1; D not resolved. The CDR3 has 14 residues. Germline values: CDR1 MDHEN, CDR2 SYDVKM. With 3 bases removed from V and 1 base from J, the gap between germline ends came to 9 bases. CDR3 loop: CASSLRTQNTEAFF. DNA of the CDR3: TGTGCCAGCAGTTTGCGAACTCAGAACACTGAAGCTTTCTTT.

This rearrangement joins TRBV10-3 to TRBJ2-1; 8 bases fit TRBD2. V shed 5 bases, J shed 0 bases, and the junction held 3 bases outside the gene matches. Germline CDR1 ENHRY, CDR2 SYGVKD. This CDR3 is built from 15 residues. For the CDR3, the DNA is TGTGCCATCAGTACTAGCGGAACCTCCTACAATGAGCAGTTCTTC. Its translation: CAISTSGTSYNEQFF.

The chain uses TRBV30 and TRBJ2-1; D gene uncertain. CDR3 length equals 12 residues. CDR1 and CDR2 from the germline V gene are GTSNPN and SVGIG (reference sequence). V lost 2 bases, J lost 6 bases, and 8 bases lay in between. Here the CDR3 DNA reads TGTGCCTGGAGTTCGTATGGCAATGAGCAGTTCTTC. Encoded protein: CAWSSYGNEQFF.

The rearrangement links TRBV27 to TRBJ1-5; D is uncertain. Trimming removed 6 bases from V and 4 bases from J, with 10 bases in between. From germline, CDR1 is MNHEY and CDR2 SMNVEV (reference sequence). The length of the CDR3 is 13 residues. CDR3 sequence (DNA): TGTGCCAGCAGCACGTCAGGTAATCAGCCCCAGCATTTT. Its translation is CASSTSGNQPQHF.

This chain joins TRBV28 and TRBJ1-2; the D is unclear. Germline V gene lookup returns CDR1 MDHEN and CDR2 SYDVKM. Trimming pared 8 bases from V and 2 bases from J, leaving 6 bases between. The CDR3 covers 11 residues. CDR3: CASGRNYGYTF. The CDR3 DNA sequence: TGTGCCAGCGGCAGAAACTATGGCTACACCTTC.